Below are 28 T cell receptor beta chains sequenced from a single sample in a study of CD8+CD57+ T cells in acquired aplastic anemia. Patients who underwent sequencing had shown CD8+CD57+ cell expansion by flow cytometry. TCR beta VDJ and CDR3 profiles were obtained from a genomic DNA template. Using its own MiXCR run on the reads, TCRdb lists one record per CDR3 protein. The data show 210,000 or so distinct CDR3 sequences, about half seen once. Sample: sorted CD4+, CD8+, or CD8+CD57+ T cells (not recorded which) from PBMCs. The source of these receptors is a human donor with aplastic anemia.

The chain is built from TRBV5-1 and TRBJ1-1; 10 nucleotides match TRBD1. CDR1 and CDR2 from the germline V gene are SGHRS and YFSETQ. The ends lost 0 bases at V and 2 bases at J; junction bases unmatched: 10. There are 18 residues in the CDR3. As DNA, the CDR3 is TGCGCCAGCAGCTTGGCTCGACCGGGACAGGGGCCCAACACTGAAGCTTTCTTT. This codes for CASSLARPGQGPNTEAFF.

The chain combines TRBV10-3 with TRBJ2-3, with 10 bases that match TRBD2. The CDR3 sequence is 17 residues long. Germline CDR1 reads ENHRY; CDR2 reads SYGVKD. Trimming removed 7 bases from V and 1 base from J; junction bases left unmatched: 11. This chain's CDR3 is CAINSPIAGGGTDTQYF. CDR3 sequence (DNA): TGTGCCATCAATTCGCCGATAGCGGGGGGAGGCACAGATACGCAGTATTTT.

This chain joins TRBV10-3 and TRBJ2-3, with 9 positions matching TRBD2. V shed 4 bases, J shed 4 bases, and the junction held 9 bases outside the gene matches. The CDR3 is 16 residues long. CDR1 is ENHRY, CDR2 SYGVKD, per germline. CDR3 loop: CAISGVVAGEADTQYF. Here the CDR3 DNA reads TGTGCCATCAGTGGGGTGGTAGCGGGGGAGGCAGATACGCAGTATTTT.

This clonotype has at least ten counts. V and J are TRBV7-9 and TRBJ2-7; a possible D gene is TRBD2 (6 bases). V gave up 1 base and J gave up 0 bases, with 19 bases separating them. Germline-derived CDR1 and CDR2 are SEHNR and FQNEAQ (reference sequence). This CDR3 is 18 amino acids long. The CDR3 sequence is CASSLEGSVGRNSYEQYF. CDR3 in DNA: TGTGCCAGCAGCTTAGAGGGTAGTGTAGGGAGGAACTCCTACGAGCAGTACTTC.

Of note for this clonotype: This may be a read error: a much more frequent sequence differs by one nucleotide. CDR3 sequence (DNA): TGTGCCAGCAGTGGGAGACAGGGGGTTGTCTACGAGCAGTACTTC. Translating it yields CASSGRQGVVYEQYF. The gene calls are TRBV6-1 and TRBJ2-7; 9 positions match TRBD1. The V and J ends lost 4 bases and 3 bases, in that order; junction bases with no gene match: 7. CDR1 and CDR2 from the germline V gene are MNHNS and SASEGT. The CDR3 spans 15 residues.

J is TRBJ1-5 and V is TRBV7-6, with 8 bases fitting TRBD1. Germline trimming cut 6 bases from V and 0 bases from J; bases unmatched to any gene: 16. The CDR3 covers 19 residues. Germline V gene sequence: CDR1 SGHVS, CDR2 FNYEAQ. The CDR3 reads CASSPPGTGGMYSNQPQHF. The CDR3 bases are TGTGCCAGCAGTCCTCCCGGGACAGGTGGAATGTATAGCAATCAGCCCCAGCATTTT.

This chain joins TRBV15 and TRBJ1-2; D is perhaps TRBD1 (5 bases). Germline CDR1 and CDR2: LNHNV and YYDKDF (reference sequence). The CDR3 contains 15 residues. Trimming shortened V by 1 base and J by 7 bases, and 16 bases separated the two germline ends. This chain's CDR3 is CATSRGGVGLGGYTF. As DNA, the CDR3 is TGTGCCACCAGCAGAGGGGGGGTAGGGCTCGGTGGCTACACCTTC.

This clonotype was picked up a small number of times. V and J are TRBV3-1 and TRBJ1-4, with no clear D. V was pared by 0 bases and J by 10 bases, with 9 bases between. This CDR3 is 13 amino acids long. Germline CDR1 is LGHDT and CDR2 is YNNKEL (reference sequence). CDR3 in amino acids: CASSQDSSGKLFF. CDR3 in DNA: TGTGCCAGCAGCCAAGACAGCTCTGGAAAACTGTTTTTT.

This clonotype was counted at least ten times. The V gene is TRBV25-1, the J gene TRBJ1-1; perhaps TRBD1 as D (5 bases). V lost 5 bases, J lost 4 bases, and 11 bases lay in between. The germline V gene has CDR1 MGHDK and CDR2 SYGVNS. This CDR3 spans 13 amino acids. The DNA of the CDR3 is TGTGCCAGCAGTCCCTGGGGGGGCACTGAAGCTTTCTTT. Protein product: CASSPWGGTEAFF. The full variable domain, its missing parts supplied by reference TRBV25-1 and TRBJ1-1, is EADIYQTPRYLVIGTGKKITLECSQTMGHDKMYWYQQDPGMELHLIHYSYGVNSTEKGDLSSESTVSRIRTEHFPLTLESARPSHTSQYLCASSPWGGTEAFFGQGTRLTVV.

The V and J genes are TRBV7-9 and TRBJ1-2; D ambiguous. CDR1 and CDR2 (germline): SEHNR, FQNEAQ (reference sequence). V was shortened by 5 bases and J by 6 bases, with 13 bases between the two germline ends. The CDR3 length is 13 residues. CDR3 residues: CASSPRTGDGYTF. The CDR3 DNA reads TGTGCCAGCAGCCCGAGGACTGGGGATGGCTACACCTTC.

The sample holds many counts of this clonotype. The chain employs TRBV2 and TRBJ2-5, with D possibly being TRBD2 (5 bases). The CDR3 length is 13 residues. Germline lookup yields CDR1 SNHLY and CDR2 FYNNEI. Trimming removed 5 bases from V and 4 bases from J, with 11 bases in between. The CDR3 DNA is TGTGCCAGCAGTCAGAGAGGAGGAGAGACCCAGTACTTC. Translated: CASSQRGGETQYF.

This clonotype was observed many times. V usage is TRBV6-2 or TRBV6-3 and J usage is TRBJ1-2; D unclear. Germline lookup yields CDR1 MNHEY and CDR2 SVGEGT. V dropped 8 bases and J dropped 4 bases, with 23 bases sitting between them. The CDR3 is 16 residues long. This chain's CDR3 is CASGPSPWTATYGYTF. In DNA, the CDR3 is TGTGCCAGCGGACCCTCGCCCTGGACGGCTACCTATGGCTACACCTTC.

The count of this clonotype is one. This sequence joins TRBV7-9 and TRBJ2-1; maybe TRBD1 (5 bases). Trimming cost V 6 bases and J 7 bases, with 13 bases left between them. Germline V gives CDR1 SEHNR, CDR2 FQNEAQ (reference sequence). The CDR3 is 13 residues long. The CDR3 DNA is TGTGCCAGCAGTCGCAGGGTTCAAAATGAGCAGTTCTTC. Translated: CASSRRVQNEQFF.

The rearrangement links TRBV7-9 to TRBJ1-1; TRBD1 agrees at 8 bases. The CDR3 totals 15 residues. CDR1 SEHNR and CDR2 FQNEAQ come from the germline V gene (reference sequence). Trimming removed 10 bases from V and 4 bases from J; junction bases left unmatched: 14. In DNA, the CDR3 is TGTGCCATCACTCCTGCGGACAGGGCGGCCACTGAAGCTTTCTTT. It codes for CAITPADRAATEAFF.

The sample holds many counts of this clonotype. The chain carries TRBV20-1 and TRBJ1-6; the D gene is possibly TRBD1 (5 bases). The ends were cut back, 4 bases at V and 8 bases at J, with 18 bases in the middle. CDR3 size: 15 residues. CDR1 is DFQATT, CDR2 SNEGSKA, per germline (reference sequence). DNA of the CDR3: TGCAGTGCTATAGCTGGGGGGGATTTCTATTCACCCCTCCACTTT. Encoded protein: CSAIAGGDFYSPLHF.

This clonotype was observed at least ten times. Germline and junction disagree at one end, which may indicate a read error. The chain uses TRBV7-8 and TRBJ1-2; D is ambiguous. The CDR3 spans 14 residues. The germline CDR1 and CDR2 sequences are SGHVS and FQNEAQ. The CDR3 loop reads CASSLGTENSGYTF. Here the CDR3 DNA reads TGTGCCAGCAGCTTAGGGACGGAGAACTCTGGCTACACCTTC.

V usage is TRBV19 and J usage is TRBJ2-1; 7 bases are a match to TRBD2. Germline CDR1 and CDR2: LNHDA and SQIVND (reference sequence). The CDR3 covers 13 residues. The trim removed 11 bases at V and 6 bases at J, leaving 10 bases unmatched. In DNA form, the CDR3 reads TGTGCCTCAGGGAGGGTAGTAGCCAATGAGCAGTTCTTC. This sequence encodes CASGRVVANEQFF.

The rearrangement links TRBV7-2 to TRBJ2-7; D is perhaps TRBD1 (5 bases). V shed 1 base and J shed 2 bases, with 9 bases lying between them. The CDR3 has 14 amino acids. Germline values: CDR1 SGHTA, CDR2 FQGNSA. The CDR3 coding sequence is TGTGCCAGCAGCTTAGATTTAGGGGCCTACGAGCAGTACTTC. This sequence encodes CASSLDLGAYEQYF.

The rearrangement links TRBV20-1 to TRBJ2-3; 9 bases line up with TRBD1. V shed 2 bases and J 6 bases; nucleotides not matched to a gene: 12. Germline V gene lookup returns CDR1 DFQATT and CDR2 SNEGSKA (reference sequence). The length of the CDR3 is 16 residues. The CDR3 loop reads CSARNPGQGGEDTQYF. CDR3 in DNA: TGCAGTGCTAGAAACCCGGGACAGGGAGGTGAGGATACGCAGTATTTT.

The rearrangement uses TRBV24-1 and TRBJ2-2, with 9 nucleotides matching TRBD1. This CDR3 spans 16 amino acids. Per the germline V gene, CDR1 is KGHDR and CDR2 is SFDVKD. V trimming: 8 bases; J trimming: 3 bases; junction bases outside the gene matches: 9. The CDR3 coding sequence is TGTGCCACCACAACCAACAGGGGGCGTCACACCGGGGAGCTGTTTTTT. The encoded protein is CATTTNRGRHTGELFF.

This clonotype was seen at least ten times. J is TRBJ1-6 and V is TRBV4-2; D uncertain. This CDR3 has 15 residues. CDR1 is LGHNA and CDR2 is YNFKEQ in the germline V gene. The V gene lost 1 base and the J gene lost 5 bases, with 9 bases spanning the gap. As DNA, the CDR3 is TGTGCCAGCAGCCAAGGAGGATTAAATAATTCACCCCTCCACTTT. Translating gives CASSQGGLNNSPLHF.

This clonotype was observed once. This chain joins TRBV7-9 and TRBJ2-7, with D possibly being TRBD2 (5 bases). V gave up 6 bases and J gave up 6 bases, with 12 bases separating them. The CDR3 runs to 12 residues. Germline-derived CDR1 and CDR2 are SEHNR and FQNEAQ (reference sequence). The CDR3 bases are TGTGCCAGCAGTCTTCTAGCAACCGAGCAGTACTTC. It encodes CASSLLATEQYF.

This clonotype was detected ten times or more. The chain couples TRBV9 to TRBJ2-5; D call uncertain. This CDR3 contains 13 residues. V lost 4 bases and J lost 5, with 12 bases in between. Germline V lookup: CDR1 SGDLS, CDR2 YYNGEE. CDR3 nucleotide sequence: TGTGCCAGCAGCCCCCCGAGAGGCGAGACCCAGTACTTC. It specifies CASSPPRGETQYF.

In its sample, this clonotype was seen once. The chain uses TRBV7-9 and TRBJ2-7; TRBD1 is a possible D gene (5 bases). This CDR3 is 13 amino acids long. V gave up 4 bases and J gave up 5 bases, with 12 bases separating them. Germline values: CDR1 SEHNR, CDR2 FQNEAQ (reference sequence). In DNA, the CDR3 is TGTGCCAGCAGCTCACAGAAAGGGGACGAGCAGTACTTC. It encodes CASSSQKGDEQYF.

This clonotype was observed at least ten times. The rearrangement uses TRBV11-3 and TRBJ1-6, with D perhaps TRBD1 (6 bases). Between the trimmed V and J ends, which lost 5 bases and 10 bases, there was a span of 18 bases. CDR1 is SGHNT, CDR2 YENEEA, per germline. The CDR3 has 15 amino acids. The CDR3 region is CASSPSQGMGSPLHF. CDR3 in DNA: TGTGCCAGCAGCCCCTCACAGGGTATGGGGTCACCCCTCCACTTT.

At least ten counts were recorded for this clonotype. The chain carries TRBV7-9 and TRBJ1-6; TRBD1 matches at 8 bases. V dropped 5 bases and J dropped 7; count of bases not matched to a gene: 7. The CDR3 is made up of 15 amino acids. Germline CDR1 SEHNR, CDR2 FQNEAQ (reference sequence). The CDR3 bases are TGTGCCAGCAGCACCCGACAGGGGTCCAATTCACCCCTCCACTTT. Amino acid sequence: CASSTRQGSNSPLHF. Full variable domain (rest looked up from reference TRBV7-9 and TRBJ1-6): DTGVSQNPRHKITKRGQNVTFRCDPISEHNRLYWYRQTLGQGPEFLTYFQNEAQLEKSRLLSDRFSAERPKGSFSTLEIQRTEQGDSAMYLCASSTRQGSNSPLHFGNGTRLTVT.

The chain has TRBV10-2 and TRBJ2-3; D unclear. The CDR3 is 15 residues long. Germline V lookup: CDR1 WSHSY, CDR2 SAAADI. Trimming left V 10 bases short and J 1 base short, with 18 bases between. CDR3 sequence (DNA): TGCGCCACCGAAACGACAAGCCTGGGCACAGATACGCAGTATTTT. Amino acids: CATETTSLGTDTQYF.

The rearrangement uses TRBV7-2 and TRBJ1-5; TRBD1 is a possible D gene (5 bases). CDR1 SGHTA and CDR2 FQGNSA come from the germline V gene. The CDR3 extends over 14 amino acids. Trimming shortened V by 5 bases and J by 6 bases, and 14 bases separated the two germline ends. The CDR3 spells CASSRGRDGQPQHF. The CDR3 DNA reads as TGTGCCAGCAGCCGGGGGAGGGATGGTCAGCCCCAGCATTTT.